The T cell receptor beta chain under discussion was sequenced for a study of beta chain features in type 1 diabetes. Study outcomes and limitations: The naive, central memory and Treg TCRB repertoires looked more alike in patients than they did in healthy donors. The study found fewer insertions and more deletions at VDJ junctions in type 1 diabetes patients. TCRB CDR3 length was moderately but significantly reduced in all four CD4+ subsets of Type 1 diabetes patients.

The isolated RNA, all of it, was reverse transcribed, so expressed TCRB transcripts were what got sequenced. Libraries were prepared by immunoSEQ multiplex PCR; TCRdb keeps only in-frame clonotypes and omits some of them. The data contain around 650,000 clones, 9.5% to 15% of them singletons. CDR3 length equals 12 residues. The V gene lost 7 bases and the J gene lost 1 base, with 4 bases spanning the gap. The germline CDR1 and CDR2 sequences are SNHLY and FYNNEI. This clone was observed a few times. Its antigen is not identified. The chain combines TRBV2 with TRBJ2-2; D is undetermined. The sample comprised naive CD4+ T cells from blood. The sequence came from a man aged 30-40 years with type 1 diabetes. The CDR3 region is CASNKNTGELFF. As DNA, the CDR3 is TGTGCCAGCAACAAGAACACCGGGGAGCTGTTTTTT.